The sample holds many counts of the clone carrying this TCR beta chain. The antigen remains undetermined. Trimming shortened V by 8 bases and J by 2 bases, and 10 bases separated the two germline ends. The CDR3 sequence is 12 residues long. Germline V gene data show CDR1 as LNHNV and CDR2 as YYDKDF (reference sequence). Each CDR3 protein gets one entry after TCRdb re-called the multiplex PCR reads with MiXCR. The sample includes tens of thousands of distinct CDR3 sequences, approximately 32% seen only once; the top ten take 8.5% to 14%. This sample was taken from a study of breast tumors, draining lymph nodes, adjacent tissues. Findings and caveats of the study: Tumor TCR diversity was below lymph nodes but above nontumor tissue. Luminal-like breast cancer showed significantly greater tumor-nontumor repertoire similarity than basal-like breast cancer did.

The clonotype originates from a female donor with breast cancer. Some clones in this sample may be carry-over from other donors' samples. Sequencing was done on a sample of breast tumor tissue. The chain couples TRBV15 to TRBJ2-7; D remains ambiguous. This chain's CDR3 is CATGGGTYEQYF. Here the CDR3 DNA reads TGTGCCACCGGTGGCGGAACCTACGAGCAGTACTTC.